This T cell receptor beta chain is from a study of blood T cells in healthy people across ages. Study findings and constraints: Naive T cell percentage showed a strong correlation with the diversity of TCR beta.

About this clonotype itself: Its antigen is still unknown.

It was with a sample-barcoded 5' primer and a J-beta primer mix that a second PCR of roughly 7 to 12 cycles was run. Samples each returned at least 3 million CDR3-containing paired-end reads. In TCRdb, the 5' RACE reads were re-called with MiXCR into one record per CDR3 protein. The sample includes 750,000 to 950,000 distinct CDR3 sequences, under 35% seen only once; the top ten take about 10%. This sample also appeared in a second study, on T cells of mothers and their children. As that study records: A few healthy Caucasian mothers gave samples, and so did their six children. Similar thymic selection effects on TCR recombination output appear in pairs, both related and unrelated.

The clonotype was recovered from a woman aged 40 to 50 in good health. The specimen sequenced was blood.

This CDR3 is CAIKVSGGPPGEQYF. Here the CDR3 DNA reads TGTGCCATCAAGGTTAGCGGGGGGCCCCCAGGAGAGCAGTACTTC. The chain combines TRBV10-3 with TRBJ2-7; 10 bases are a match to TRBD2. In germline, CDR1 is ENHRY, CDR2 SYGVKD. The CDR3 covers 15 residues. V dropped 7 bases and J dropped 7; count of bases not matched to a gene: 13.